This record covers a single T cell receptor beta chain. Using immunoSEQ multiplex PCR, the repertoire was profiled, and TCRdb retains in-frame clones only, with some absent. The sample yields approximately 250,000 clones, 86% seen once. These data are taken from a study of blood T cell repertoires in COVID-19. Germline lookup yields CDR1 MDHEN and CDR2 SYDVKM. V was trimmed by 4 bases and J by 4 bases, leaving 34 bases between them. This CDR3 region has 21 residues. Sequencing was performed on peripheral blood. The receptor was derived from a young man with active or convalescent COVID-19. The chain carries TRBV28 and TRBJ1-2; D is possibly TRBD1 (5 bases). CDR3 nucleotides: TGTGCCAGCAGTTCTATTCCTAGTTTCACTCCGACTCGACAGCGTTTCTATGGCTACACCTTC. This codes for CASSSIPSFTPTRQRFYGYTF.